Listed below are T cell receptor beta chains from one sample, sequenced in a study of response to subunit inactivated influenza vaccine. TCRdb used MiXCR to reprocess the RT-PCR reads, holding one entry per CDR3 protein. Here the sample spans 500,000 to 550,000 distinct CDR3 sequences, around 21% being singletons. Another study also made use of these data, one on T cells expressing NK-cell markers.

The sequences come from CD4+ T cells sorted from PBMCs, collected 11 to 12 days after vaccination. All receptors come from a man aged 45 to 65 who received an inactivated influenza vaccine. CDR3s leave out the opening cysteine and the closing phenylalanine or tryptophan. Each record gives: V gene, J gene, CDR3 protein.

>TRBV7-9|TRBJ1-4
ASSRGGGTNEKLF
>TRBV10-3|TRBJ2-2
AYGQSGELF
>TRBV2|TRBJ2-1
ASKRTATAYNEQF
>TRBV20-1|TRBJ1-1
SARNGGLNTEAF
>TRBV5-1|TRBJ2-1
ASSPTSRVTSYNEQF
>TRBV28|TRBJ2-7
ASSTLMDYEQY
>TRBV24-1|TRBJ2-1
ATSDSGGGGATYNEQF
>TRBV20-1|TRBJ2-7
SARETGVFYEQY
>TRBV7-2|TRBJ2-3
ASSFFGSTDTQY
>TRBV20-1|TRBJ1-2
SASTLGTVGST
>TRBV5-1|TRBJ2-7
ASSLGTSGGGYEQY
>TRBV7-8|TRBJ2-1
ASSRQGAANEQF
>TRBV7-3|TRBJ2-3
ASSFGGSKDTQY
>TRBV28|TRBJ1-2
ASKSGLHYGYT
>TRBV2|TRBJ2-3
ASSVGEAPSPQY
>TRBV21-1|TRBJ2-4
ASSKPVTGVLTADIQY
>TRBV20-1|TRBJ2-1
SPGARPHEQF
>TRBV10-3|TRBJ2-7
AISESELYEQY
>TRBV5-1|TRBJ2-2
ASSLSGDTGELF
>TRBV7-2|TRBJ2-3
ASSLAPFLAGGGDTQY
>TRBV6-1|TRBJ2-2
ASSDPRGHTGELF
>TRBV12-3/TRBV12-4|TRBJ2-3
ASSWTDTQY
>TRBV6-5|TRBJ2-2
ASSFDGRGNTGELF
>TRBV7-8|TRBJ2-3
ASSSQYPGTSDTQY
>TRBV3-1|TRBJ2-4
ASSQALEGTSGSSAKNIQY
>TRBV12-3/TRBV12-4|TRBJ1-2
ASSATGSVRGYT
>TRBV19|TRBJ1-1
ASRETGTGNEAF